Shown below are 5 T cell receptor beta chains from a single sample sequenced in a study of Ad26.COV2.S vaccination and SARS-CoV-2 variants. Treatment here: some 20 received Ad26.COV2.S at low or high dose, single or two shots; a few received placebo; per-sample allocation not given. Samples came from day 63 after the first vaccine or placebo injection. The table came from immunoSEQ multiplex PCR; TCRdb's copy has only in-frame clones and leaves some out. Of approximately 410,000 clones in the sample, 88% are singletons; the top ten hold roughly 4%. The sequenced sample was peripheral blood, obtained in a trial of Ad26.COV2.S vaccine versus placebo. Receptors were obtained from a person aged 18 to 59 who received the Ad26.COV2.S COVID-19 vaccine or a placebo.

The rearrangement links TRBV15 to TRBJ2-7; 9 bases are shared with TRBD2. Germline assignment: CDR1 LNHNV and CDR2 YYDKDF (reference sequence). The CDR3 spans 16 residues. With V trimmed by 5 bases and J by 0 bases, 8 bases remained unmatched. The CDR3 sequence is CATSSWTSVPSYEQYF. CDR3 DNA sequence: TGTGCCACCAGCTCTTGGACTAGCGTACCCTCCTACGAGCAGTACTTC.

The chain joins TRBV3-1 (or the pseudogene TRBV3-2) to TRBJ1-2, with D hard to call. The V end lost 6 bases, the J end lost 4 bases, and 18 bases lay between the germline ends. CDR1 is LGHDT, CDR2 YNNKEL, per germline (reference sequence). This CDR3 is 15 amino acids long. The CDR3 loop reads CASSHVDTPSYGYTF. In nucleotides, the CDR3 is TGTGCCAGCAGTCACGTCGACACGCCCTCCTATGGCTACACCTTC.

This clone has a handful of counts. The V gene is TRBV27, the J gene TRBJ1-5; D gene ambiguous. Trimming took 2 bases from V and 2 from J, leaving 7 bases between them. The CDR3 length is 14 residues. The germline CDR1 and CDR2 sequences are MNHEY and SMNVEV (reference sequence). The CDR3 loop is CASSLRGGNQPQHF. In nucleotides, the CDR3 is TGTGCCAGCAGTTTACGGGGTGGCAATCAGCCCCAGCATTTT.

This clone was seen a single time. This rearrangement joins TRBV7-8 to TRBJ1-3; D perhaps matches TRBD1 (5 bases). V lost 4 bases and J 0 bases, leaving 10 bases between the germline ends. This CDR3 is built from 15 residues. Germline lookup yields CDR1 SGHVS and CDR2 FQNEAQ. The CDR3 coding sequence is TGTGCCAGCAGCTCCAGGGTCCTCTCTGGAAACACCATATATTTT. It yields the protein CASSSRVLSGNTIYF.

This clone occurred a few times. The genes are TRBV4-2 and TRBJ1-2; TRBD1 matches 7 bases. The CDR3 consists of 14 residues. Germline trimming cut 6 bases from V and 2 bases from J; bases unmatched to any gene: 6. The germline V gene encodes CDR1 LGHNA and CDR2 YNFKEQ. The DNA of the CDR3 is TGTGCCAGCAGGGAGAAAGGGGGCAACTATGGCTACACCTTC. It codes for CASREKGGNYGYTF.